This TCR beta chain was identified in a study of blood T cell repertoires in COVID-19. Turning to the study itself: Samples came from the United States, Italy and Spain, spanning acute and convalescent COVID-19.

This clone has just one count. Original data processing: It was from reference gene primer amplification that nucleated cell counts were estimated. Repertoires were generated with immunoSEQ multiplex PCR, while TCRdb's copy carries only in-frame clones and drops some. D and trimming come from the DNA, and the V and J calls and clone size come from that table. The sample includes about 250,000 clones, 85% to 90% seen only once; the top ten take roughly 4%. Trimming cost V 5 bases and J 5 bases; bases outside gene matches: 8. Germline loops: CDR1 KGHSH, CDR2 LQKENI. This CDR3 is 14 amino acids long. Those enrolled, adults aged 18 to 89 years, came from 24 US areas. The study assigned cohorts using participant-reported clinical history.

Sample: PBMCs or T cells enriched from blood (not recorded which). The chain joins TRBV18 to TRBJ2-5, with 7 bases that match TRBD1. This sequence originates from a woman in her 30s with acute COVID-19. Here the CDR3 reads CASSSTGSLETQYF. CDR3 DNA: TGTGCCAGCTCATCGACAGGGTCTTTGGAGACCCAGTACTTC.